This passage covers 13 T cell receptor beta chains from one sample sequenced in a study of cytomegalovirus exposure and HLA in healthy donors. PCR used 60 Vbeta primers and 13 Jbeta primers. The data were produced by immunoSEQ multiplex PCR, yet TCRdb's version contains in-frame clones alone and is incomplete. The sample lists approximately 110,000 clones; 65% to 80% were seen once. The sample consisted of PBMCs. These receptors were taken from a woman in her thirties or forties in good health and CMV-seronegative.

The chain links TRBV30 to TRBJ1-1; D gene ambiguous. CDR1 GTSNPN and CDR2 SVGIG come from the germline V gene (reference sequence). The CDR3 covers 13 residues. V lost 0 bases and J lost 3, with 8 bases in between. The CDR3 DNA follows: TGTGCCTGGAGTGTACAGAGCTACACTGAAGCTTTCTTT. It codes for CAWSVQSYTEAFF.

Details on this clone: This sample includes further DNA sequences coding for the same CDR3. The rearrangement joins TRBV27 to TRBJ1-1; the D gene is possibly TRBD1 (6 bases). The CDR3 extends over 12 amino acids. Trimming cost V 5 bases and J 3 bases, with 7 bases left between them. Germline V lookup: CDR1 MNHEY, CDR2 SMNVEV (reference sequence). Here the CDR3 reads CASSPGDTEAFF. CDR3 in DNA: TGTGCCAGCAGTCCAGGGGACACTGAAGCTTTCTTT.

V gene TRBV28 combines with J gene TRBJ1-5; the D is unclear. Trimming pared 9 bases from V and 2 bases from J, leaving 14 bases between. Germline CDR1 and CDR2: MDHEN and SYDVKM. The CDR3 sequence is 14 residues long. The CDR3 protein is CASDNWQGNQPQHF. CDR3 in DNA: TGTGCCAGTGACAACTGGCAGGGCAATCAGCCCCAGCATTTT.

J is TRBJ1-6 and V is TRBV28, with TRBD1 identical over 10 bases. J was trimmed by 10 bases and V by 7 bases; bases with no gene match: 10. CDR1 is MDHEN, CDR2 SYDVKM, per germline. The CDR3 spans 15 residues. The DNA of the CDR3 is TGTGCCAGCACAACATTGACAGGGGGCACCTCACCCCTCCACTTT. Protein sequence: CASTTLTGGTSPLHF.

The CDR3: CSGQTYNEQFF. The CDR3 DNA sequence: TGCAGCGGGCAAACCTACAATGAGCAGTTCTTC. This sequence joins TRBV29-1 and TRBJ2-1; D is uncertain. The CDR3 contains 11 residues. Deletions cut 7 bases from V and 2 bases from J, with 6 bases between. Germline-derived CDR1 and CDR2 are SQVTM and ANQGSEA.

As to this clone: The same CDR3 is also encoded by other DNA sequences in this sample. The rearrangement uses TRBV7-2 and TRBJ2-3, with 9 positions matching TRBD2. This CDR3 is built from 14 residues. Germline lookup yields CDR1 SGHTA and CDR2 FQGNSA. Germline trimming cut 1 base from V and 6 bases from J; bases unmatched to any gene: 2. The CDR3 region has the DNA TGTGCCAGCAGCTTAGGGCTAGCGGGGGATACGCAGTATTTT. This translates into CASSLGLAGDTQYF.

The gene calls are TRBV27 and TRBJ1-5; D possibly corresponds to TRBD1 (5 bases). Germline loops: CDR1 MNHEY, CDR2 SMNVEV (reference sequence). The CDR3 runs to 13 residues. Trimming took off 4 bases at V and 4 bases at J, with 8 bases between the two ends. CDR3: CASSWGGNQPQHF. DNA of the CDR3: TGTGCCAGCAGTTGGGGGGGGAATCAGCCCCAGCATTTT.

The genes are TRBV29-1 and TRBJ2-1; 13 nucleotides agree with TRBD2. CDR1 is SQVTM, CDR2 ANQGSEA, per germline. The CDR3 is 17 amino acids. V lost 0 bases to trimming and J lost 4 bases; unmatched junction nucleotides: 6. CDR3 region: CSVEDVGLAGLYNEQFF. The CDR3 nucleotides are TGCAGCGTTGAAGATGTGGGACTAGCGGGACTGTACAATGAGCAGTTCTTC.

The gene calls are TRBV19 and TRBJ2-1; no reliable D call. Germline CDR1 is LNHDA and CDR2 is SQIVND (reference sequence). V was cut by 6 bases and J by 4 bases, with 10 bases left in between. The CDR3 covers 13 residues. Written as DNA, the CDR3 is TGTGCCAGTAGGCGAAACGCTTACAATGAGCAGTTCTTC. Protein sequence: CASRRNAYNEQFF.

This clone was seen a few times. J is TRBJ1-2 and V is TRBV30; D not certain. The CDR3 runs 12 residues. Germline-derived CDR1 and CDR2 are GTSNPN and SVGIG (reference sequence). Trimming left V 4 bases short and J 5 bases short, with 11 bases between. The CDR3 region is CAWTRRAYGYTF. In DNA form, the CDR3 reads TGTGCCTGGACCCGTCGAGCGTATGGCTACACCTTC. Drawing the rest from reference TRBV30 and TRBJ1-2, the complete variable domain is SQTIHQWPATLVQPVGSPLSLECTVEGTSNPNLYWYRQAAGRGLQLLFYSVGIGQISSEVPQNLSASRPQDRQFILSSKKLLLSDSGFYLCAWTRRAYGYTFGSGTRLTVV.

In its sample, this clone was seen a few times. The CDR3 DNA reads TGTGCCAGCAGTGCTAGCGGGGGGACCTACGAGCAGTACTTC. It codes for CASSASGGTYEQYF. The rearrangement joins TRBV6-5 to TRBJ2-7; TRBD2 matches 11 bases. The germline V gene has CDR1 MNHEY and CDR2 SVGAGI. J lost 2 bases, V lost 5 bases, and 2 bases had no gene match. There are 14 residues in the CDR3.

This rearrangement joins TRBV28 to TRBJ1-1, with TRBD1 matching over 7 bases. The CDR3 covers 14 residues. Germline lookup yields CDR1 MDHEN and CDR2 SYDVKM. Losses at the gene ends were 6 bases for V and 1 base for J; bases not matched to a gene: 5. CDR3 amino acids: CASSPGQTNTEAFF. CDR3 nucleotides: TGTGCCAGCAGCCCGGGACAGACGAACACTGAAGCTTTCTTT.

The chain is built from TRBV27 and TRBJ2-5; D unclear. The last part of the DNA fits TRBJ2-7 better; the J call may be wrong. The CDR3 length is 15 residues. The germline gives CDR1 MNHEY, CDR2 SMNVEV (reference sequence). The CDR3 sequence is CASSLNGGLTYEQYF. Here the CDR3 DNA reads TGTGCCAGCAGTTTAAACGGCGGATTGACCTACGAGCAGTACTTC.